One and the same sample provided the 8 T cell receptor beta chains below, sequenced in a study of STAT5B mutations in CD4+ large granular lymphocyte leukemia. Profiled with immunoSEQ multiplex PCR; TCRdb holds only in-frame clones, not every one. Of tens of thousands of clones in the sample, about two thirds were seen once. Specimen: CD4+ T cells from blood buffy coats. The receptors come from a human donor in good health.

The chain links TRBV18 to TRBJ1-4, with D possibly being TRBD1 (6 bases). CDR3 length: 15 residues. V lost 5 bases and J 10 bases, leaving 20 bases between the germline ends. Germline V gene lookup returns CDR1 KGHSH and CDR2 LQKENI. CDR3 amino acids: CASSMLQGERGKLFF. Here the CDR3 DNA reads TGTGCCAGCTCAATGTTACAGGGAGAGAGGGGAAAACTGTTTTTT.

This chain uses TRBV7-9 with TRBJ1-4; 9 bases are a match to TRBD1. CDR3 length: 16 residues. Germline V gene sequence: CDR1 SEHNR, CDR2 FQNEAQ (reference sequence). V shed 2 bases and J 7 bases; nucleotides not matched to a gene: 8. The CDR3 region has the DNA TGTGCCAGCAGCTTATATGGGACAGGGAAAATTGAAAAACTGTTTTTT. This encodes CASSLYGTGKIEKLFF.

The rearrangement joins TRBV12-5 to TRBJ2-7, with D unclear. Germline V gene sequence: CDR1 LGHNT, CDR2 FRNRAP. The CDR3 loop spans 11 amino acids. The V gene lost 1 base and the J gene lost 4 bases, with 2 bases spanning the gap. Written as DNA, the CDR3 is TGTGCTAGTGGTTTGGGTTACGAGCAGTACTTC. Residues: CASGLGYEQYF.

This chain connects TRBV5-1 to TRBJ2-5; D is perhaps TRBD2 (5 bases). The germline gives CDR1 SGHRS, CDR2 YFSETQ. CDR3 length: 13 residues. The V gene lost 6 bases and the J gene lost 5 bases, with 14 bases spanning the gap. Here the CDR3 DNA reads TGCGCCAGCACGGATGGGGTAGCGGAGACCCAGTACTTC. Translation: CASTDGVAETQYF.

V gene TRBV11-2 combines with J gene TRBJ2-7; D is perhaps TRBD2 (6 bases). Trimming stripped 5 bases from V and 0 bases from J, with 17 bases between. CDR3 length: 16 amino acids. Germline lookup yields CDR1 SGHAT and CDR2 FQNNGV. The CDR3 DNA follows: TGTGCCAGCAGCCGAGGGTGGGACGGGAGCTCCTACGAGCAGTACTTC. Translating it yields CASSRGWDGSSYEQYF.

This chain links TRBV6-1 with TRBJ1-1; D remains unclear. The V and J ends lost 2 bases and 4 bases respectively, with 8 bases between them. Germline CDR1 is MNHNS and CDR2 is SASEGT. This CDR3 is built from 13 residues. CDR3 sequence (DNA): TGTGCCAGCAGTGAAAGGGAATTCACTGAAGCTTTCTTT. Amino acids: CASSEREFTEAFF.

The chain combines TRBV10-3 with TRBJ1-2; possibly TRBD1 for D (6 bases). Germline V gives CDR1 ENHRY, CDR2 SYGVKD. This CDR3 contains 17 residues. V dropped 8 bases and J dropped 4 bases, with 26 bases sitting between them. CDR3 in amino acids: CAISGKTSPDRIYGYTF. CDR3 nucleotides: TGTGCCATCTCCGGCAAAACTTCTCCCGACAGGATCTATGGCTACACCTTC.

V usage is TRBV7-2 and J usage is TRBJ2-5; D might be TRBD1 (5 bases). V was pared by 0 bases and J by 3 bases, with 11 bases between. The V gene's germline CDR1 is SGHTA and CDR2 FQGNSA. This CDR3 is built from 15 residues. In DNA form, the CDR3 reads TGTGCCAGCAGCTTAGCGCACAGGAACGAAGAGACCCAGTACTTC. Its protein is CASSLAHRNEETQYF.